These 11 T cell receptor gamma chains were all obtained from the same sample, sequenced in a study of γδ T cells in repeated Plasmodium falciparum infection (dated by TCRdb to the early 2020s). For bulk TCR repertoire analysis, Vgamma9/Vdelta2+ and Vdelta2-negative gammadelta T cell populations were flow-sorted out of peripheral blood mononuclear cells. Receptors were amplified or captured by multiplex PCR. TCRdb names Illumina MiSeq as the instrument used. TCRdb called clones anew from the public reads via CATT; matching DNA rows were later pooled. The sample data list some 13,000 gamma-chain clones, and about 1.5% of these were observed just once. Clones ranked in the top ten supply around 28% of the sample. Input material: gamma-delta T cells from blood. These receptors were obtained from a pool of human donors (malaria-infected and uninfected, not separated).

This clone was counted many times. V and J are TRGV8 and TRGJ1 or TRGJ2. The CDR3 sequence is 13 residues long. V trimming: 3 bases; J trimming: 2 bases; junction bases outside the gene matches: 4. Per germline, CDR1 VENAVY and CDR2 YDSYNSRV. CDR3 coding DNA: TGTGCCACCTGGGATTTGTATTATTATAAGAAACTCTTT. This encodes CATWDLYYYKKLF.

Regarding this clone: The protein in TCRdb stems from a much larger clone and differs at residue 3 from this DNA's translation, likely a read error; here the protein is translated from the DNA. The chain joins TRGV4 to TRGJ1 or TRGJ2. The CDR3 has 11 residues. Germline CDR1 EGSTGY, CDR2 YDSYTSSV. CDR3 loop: CAIWDGRQKLF. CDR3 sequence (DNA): TGTGCCATCTGGGATGGGCGTCAGAAACTCTTT.

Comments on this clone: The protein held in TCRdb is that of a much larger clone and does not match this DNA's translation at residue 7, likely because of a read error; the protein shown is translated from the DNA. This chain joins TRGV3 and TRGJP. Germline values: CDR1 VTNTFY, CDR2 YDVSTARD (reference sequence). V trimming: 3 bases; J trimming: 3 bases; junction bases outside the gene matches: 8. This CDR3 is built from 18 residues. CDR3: CATWDVPTQELGKKIKVF. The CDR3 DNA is TGTGCCACCTGGGACGTGCCAACGCAAGAGTTGGGCAAAAAAATCAAGGTATTT.

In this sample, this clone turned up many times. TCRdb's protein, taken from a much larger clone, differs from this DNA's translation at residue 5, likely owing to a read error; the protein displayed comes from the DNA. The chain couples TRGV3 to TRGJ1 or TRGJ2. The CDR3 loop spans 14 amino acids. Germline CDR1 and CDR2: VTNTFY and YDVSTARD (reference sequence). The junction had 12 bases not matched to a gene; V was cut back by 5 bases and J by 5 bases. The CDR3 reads CATWGKQSDYKKLF. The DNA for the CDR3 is TGTGCCACCTGGGGCAAACAATCAGATTATAAGAAACTCTTT.

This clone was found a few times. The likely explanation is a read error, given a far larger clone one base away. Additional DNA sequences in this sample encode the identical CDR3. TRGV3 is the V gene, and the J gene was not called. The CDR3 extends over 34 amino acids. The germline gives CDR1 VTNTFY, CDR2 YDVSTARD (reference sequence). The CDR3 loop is CATWDRFGDNIIRNSLAVEQHLLSQVSIGRIQHF. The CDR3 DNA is TGTGCCACCTGGGACAGGTTCGGTGATAATATTATAAGAAACTCCTTGGCAGTGGAACAACACTTGTTGTCACAGGTAAGTATCGGAAGAATACAACATTTC.

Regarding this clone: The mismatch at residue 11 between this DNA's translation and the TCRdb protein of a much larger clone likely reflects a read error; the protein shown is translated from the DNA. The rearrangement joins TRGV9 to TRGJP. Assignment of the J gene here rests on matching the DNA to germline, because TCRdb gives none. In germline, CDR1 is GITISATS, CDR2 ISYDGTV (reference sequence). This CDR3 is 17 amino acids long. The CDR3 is CALWEVILELAKKIKVF. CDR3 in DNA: TGTGCCTTGTGGGAGGTGATTCTAGAGTTGGCCAAAAAAATCAAGGTATTT.

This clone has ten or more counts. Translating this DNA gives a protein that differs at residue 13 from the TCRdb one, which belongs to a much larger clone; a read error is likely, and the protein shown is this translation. CDR3 in amino acids: CALWEAIGLGKKVKVF. The CDR3 DNA follows: TGTGCCTTGTGGGAGGCAATTGGGTTGGGCAAAAAAGTCAAGGTATTT. J is TRGJP and V is TRGV9. The V gene's germline CDR1 is GITISATS and CDR2 ISYDGTV (reference sequence). The CDR3 loop spans 16 amino acids.

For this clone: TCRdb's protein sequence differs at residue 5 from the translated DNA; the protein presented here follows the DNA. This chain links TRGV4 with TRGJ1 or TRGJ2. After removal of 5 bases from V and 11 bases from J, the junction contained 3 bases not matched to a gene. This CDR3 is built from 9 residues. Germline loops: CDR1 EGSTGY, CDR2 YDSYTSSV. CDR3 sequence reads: CATWGEKLF. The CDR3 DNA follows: TGTGCCACCTGGGGCGAGAAACTCTTT.

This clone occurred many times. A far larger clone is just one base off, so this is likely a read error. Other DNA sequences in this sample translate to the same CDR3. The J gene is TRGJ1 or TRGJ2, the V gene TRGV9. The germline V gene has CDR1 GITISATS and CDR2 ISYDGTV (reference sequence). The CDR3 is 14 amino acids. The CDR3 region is CALWDPIFYYKKLF. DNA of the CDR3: TGTGCCTTGTGGGACCCAATTTTCTATTACAAGAAACTCTTT.

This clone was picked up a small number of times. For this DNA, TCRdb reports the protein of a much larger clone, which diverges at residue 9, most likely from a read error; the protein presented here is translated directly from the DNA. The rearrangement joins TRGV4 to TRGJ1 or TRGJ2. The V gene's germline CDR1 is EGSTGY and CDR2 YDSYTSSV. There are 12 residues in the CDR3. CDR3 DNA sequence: TGTGCCACCTGGGATTGGAATTATAGGAAACTCTTT. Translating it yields CATWDWNYRKLF.

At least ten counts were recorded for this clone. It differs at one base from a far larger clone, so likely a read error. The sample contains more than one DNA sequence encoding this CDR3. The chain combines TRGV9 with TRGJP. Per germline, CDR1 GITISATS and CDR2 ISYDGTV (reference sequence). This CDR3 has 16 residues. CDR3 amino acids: CALWAQGELGKKIKVF. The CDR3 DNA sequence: TGTGCCTTGTGGGCCCAAGGTGAGTTGGGAAAAAAAATCAAGGTATTT.